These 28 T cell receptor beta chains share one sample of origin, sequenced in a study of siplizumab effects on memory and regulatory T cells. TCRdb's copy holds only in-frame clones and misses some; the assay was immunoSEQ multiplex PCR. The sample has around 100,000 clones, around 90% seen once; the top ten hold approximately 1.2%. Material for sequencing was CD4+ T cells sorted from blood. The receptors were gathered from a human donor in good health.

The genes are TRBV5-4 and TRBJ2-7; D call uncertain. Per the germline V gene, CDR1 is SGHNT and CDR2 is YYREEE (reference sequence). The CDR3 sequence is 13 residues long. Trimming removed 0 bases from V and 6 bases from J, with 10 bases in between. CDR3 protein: CASSLAPAPEQYF. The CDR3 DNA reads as TGTGCCAGCAGCTTGGCCCCCGCTCCCGAGCAGTACTTC. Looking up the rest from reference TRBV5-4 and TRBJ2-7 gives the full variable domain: ETGVTQSPTHLIKTRGQQVTLRCSSQSGHNTVSWYQQALGQGPQFIFQYYREEENGRGNFPPRFSGLQFPNYSSELNVNALELDDSALYLCASSLAPAPEQYFGPGTRLTVT.

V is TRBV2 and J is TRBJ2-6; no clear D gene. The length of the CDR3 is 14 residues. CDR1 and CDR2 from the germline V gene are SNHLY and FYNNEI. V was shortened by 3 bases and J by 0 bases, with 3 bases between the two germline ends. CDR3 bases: TGTGCCAGCAGTGAGAGCTCTGGGGCCAACGTCCTGACTTTC. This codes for CASSESSGANVLTF.

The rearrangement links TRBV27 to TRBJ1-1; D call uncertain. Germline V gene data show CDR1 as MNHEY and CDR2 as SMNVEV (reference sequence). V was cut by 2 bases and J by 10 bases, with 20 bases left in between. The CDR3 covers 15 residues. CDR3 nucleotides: TGTGCCAGCAGTTTAATGGGTCGGGCTCCCCGGGTAGCTTTCTTT. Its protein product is CASSLMGRAPRVAFF.

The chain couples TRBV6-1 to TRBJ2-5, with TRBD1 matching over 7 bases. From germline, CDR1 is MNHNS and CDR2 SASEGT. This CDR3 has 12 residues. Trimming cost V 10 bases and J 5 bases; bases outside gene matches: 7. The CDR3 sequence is CANRQGSETQYF. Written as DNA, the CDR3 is TGTGCCAACAGACAGGGAAGCGAGACCCAGTACTTC.

CDR3 amino acids: CATSLGGGIGEAFF. DNA for the CDR3: TGTGCCACCAGCTTGGGGGGAGGGATTGGTGAAGCTTTCTTT. The chain recombines TRBV15 with TRBJ1-1, with D possibly matching TRBD1 (5 bases). Germline V gene lookup returns CDR1 LNHNV and CDR2 YYDKDF (reference sequence). The CDR3 is made up of 14 amino acids. Between the trimmed V and J ends, which lost 5 bases and 7 bases, there was a span of 17 bases.

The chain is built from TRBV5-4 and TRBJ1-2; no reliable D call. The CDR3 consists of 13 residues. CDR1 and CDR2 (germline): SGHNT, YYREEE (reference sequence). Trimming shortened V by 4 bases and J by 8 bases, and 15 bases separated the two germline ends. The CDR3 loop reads CASSREIYVGYTF. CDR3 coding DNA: TGTGCCAGCAGCCGTGAAATCTATGTAGGCTACACCTTC.

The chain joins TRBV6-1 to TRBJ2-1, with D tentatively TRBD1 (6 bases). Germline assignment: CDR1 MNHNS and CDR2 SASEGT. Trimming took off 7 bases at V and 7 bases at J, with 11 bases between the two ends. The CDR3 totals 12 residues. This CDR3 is CASTKQGNEQFF. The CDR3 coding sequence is TGTGCCAGCACCAAACAGGGAAATGAGCAGTTCTTC.

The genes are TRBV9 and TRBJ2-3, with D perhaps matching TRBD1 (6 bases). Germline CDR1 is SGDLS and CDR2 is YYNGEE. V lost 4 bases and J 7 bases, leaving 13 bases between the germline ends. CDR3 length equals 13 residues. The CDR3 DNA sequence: TGTGCCAGCAGCCAAACCGGACAGCATACGCAGTATTTT. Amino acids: CASSQTGQHTQYF.

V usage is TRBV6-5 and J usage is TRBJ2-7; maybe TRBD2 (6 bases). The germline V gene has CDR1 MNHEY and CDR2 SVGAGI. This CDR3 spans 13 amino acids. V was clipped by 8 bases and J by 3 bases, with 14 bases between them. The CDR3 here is CASGRIPFYEQYF. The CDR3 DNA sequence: TGTGCCAGCGGGAGGATCCCGTTCTACGAGCAGTACTTC.

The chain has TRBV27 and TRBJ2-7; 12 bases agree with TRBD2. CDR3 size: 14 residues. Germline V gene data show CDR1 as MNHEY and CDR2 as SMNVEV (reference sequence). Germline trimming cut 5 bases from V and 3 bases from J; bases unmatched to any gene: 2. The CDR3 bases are TGTGCCAGCAGTCTAGCGGGAGGGCGCTACGAGCAGTACTTC. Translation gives CASSLAGGRYEQYF.

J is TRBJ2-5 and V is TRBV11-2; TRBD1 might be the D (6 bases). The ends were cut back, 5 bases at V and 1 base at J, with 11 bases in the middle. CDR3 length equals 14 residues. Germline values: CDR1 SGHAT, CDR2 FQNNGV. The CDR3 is CASSRGQLQETQYF. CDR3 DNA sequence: TGTGCCAGCAGCCGTGGACAGCTCCAAGAGACCCAGTACTTC.

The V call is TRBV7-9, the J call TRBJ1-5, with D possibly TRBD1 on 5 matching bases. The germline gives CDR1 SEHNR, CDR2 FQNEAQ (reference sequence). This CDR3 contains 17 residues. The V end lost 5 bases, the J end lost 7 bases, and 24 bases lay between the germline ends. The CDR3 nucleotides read TGTGCCAGCAGCCCGACTTGGGGACTCGGGCGGGGACAGCCCCAGCATTTT. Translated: CASSPTWGLGRGQPQHF. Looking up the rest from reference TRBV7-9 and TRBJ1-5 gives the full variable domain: DTGVSQNPRHKITKRGQNVTFRCDPISEHNRLYWYRQTLGQGPEFLTYFQNEAQLEKSRLLSDRFSAERPKGSFSTLEIQRTEQGDSAMYLCASSPTWGLGRGQPQHFGDGTRLSIL.

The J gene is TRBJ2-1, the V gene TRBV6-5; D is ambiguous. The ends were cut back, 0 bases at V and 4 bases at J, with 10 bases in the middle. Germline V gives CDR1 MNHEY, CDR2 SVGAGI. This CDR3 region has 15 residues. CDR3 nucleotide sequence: TGTGCCAGCAGTTACTCGCAAACAAATTACAATGAGCAGTTCTTC. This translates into CASSYSQTNYNEQFF.

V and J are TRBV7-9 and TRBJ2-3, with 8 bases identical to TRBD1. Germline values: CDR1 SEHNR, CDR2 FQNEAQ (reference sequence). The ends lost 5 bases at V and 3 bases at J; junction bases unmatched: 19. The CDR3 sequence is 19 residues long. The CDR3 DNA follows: TGTGCCAGCAGCCGTTCTTACCCTCTCGACAGGGGCGGAACAGATACGCAGTATTTT. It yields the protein CASSRSYPLDRGGTDTQYF.

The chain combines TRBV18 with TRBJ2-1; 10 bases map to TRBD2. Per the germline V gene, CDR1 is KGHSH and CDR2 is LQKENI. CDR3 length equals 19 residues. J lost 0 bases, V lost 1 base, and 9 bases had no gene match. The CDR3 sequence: CASSPLIRASGSSYNEQFF. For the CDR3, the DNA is TGTGCCAGCTCACCACTAATTAGGGCTAGCGGGAGCTCCTACAATGAGCAGTTCTTC.

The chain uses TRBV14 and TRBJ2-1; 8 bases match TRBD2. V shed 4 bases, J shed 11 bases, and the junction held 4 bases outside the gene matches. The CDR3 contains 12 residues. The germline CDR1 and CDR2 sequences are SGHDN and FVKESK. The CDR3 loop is CASSRLSGKQFF. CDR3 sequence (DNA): TGTGCCAGCAGCCGGCTTAGCGGGAAGCAGTTCTTC.

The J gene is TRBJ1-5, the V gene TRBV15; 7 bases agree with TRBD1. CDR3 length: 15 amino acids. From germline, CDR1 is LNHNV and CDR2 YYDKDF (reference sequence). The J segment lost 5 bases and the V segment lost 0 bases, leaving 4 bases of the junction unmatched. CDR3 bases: TGTGCCACCAGCAGAGAACCAGGGGGAGATCAGCCCCAGCATTTT. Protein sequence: CATSREPGGDQPQHF.

The CDR3 loop reads CASSPGAWHRGTGANVLTF. CDR3 sequence (DNA): TGTGCCAGCAGTCCCGGGGCCTGGCACAGGGGTACCGGGGCCAACGTCCTGACTTTC. The chain is built from TRBV27 and TRBJ2-6; 7 nucleotides agree with TRBD1. CDR3 length: 19 amino acids. V shed 5 bases, J shed 4 bases, and the junction held 17 bases outside the gene matches. Germline lookup yields CDR1 MNHEY and CDR2 SMNVEV (reference sequence).

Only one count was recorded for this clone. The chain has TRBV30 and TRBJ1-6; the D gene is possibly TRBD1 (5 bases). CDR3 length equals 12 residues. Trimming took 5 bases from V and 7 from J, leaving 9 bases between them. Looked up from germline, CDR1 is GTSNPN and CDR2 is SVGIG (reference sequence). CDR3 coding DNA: TGTGCCTGGGGGGGAACCAATTCACCCCTCCACTTT. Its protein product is CAWGGTNSPLHF.

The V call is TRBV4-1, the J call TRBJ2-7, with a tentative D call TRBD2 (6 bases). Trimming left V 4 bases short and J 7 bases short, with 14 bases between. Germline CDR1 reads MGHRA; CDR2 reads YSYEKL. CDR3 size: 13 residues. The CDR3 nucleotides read TGCGCCAGCAGCCTCCGGGCCCGGGGGGAGCAGTACTTC. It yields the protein CASSLRARGEQYF.

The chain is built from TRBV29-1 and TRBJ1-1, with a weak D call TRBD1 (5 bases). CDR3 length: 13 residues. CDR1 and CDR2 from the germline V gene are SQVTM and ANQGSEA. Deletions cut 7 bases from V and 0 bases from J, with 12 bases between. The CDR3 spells CSAGTDMNTEAFF. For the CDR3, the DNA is TGCAGCGCCGGGACGGACATGAACACTGAAGCTTTCTTT.

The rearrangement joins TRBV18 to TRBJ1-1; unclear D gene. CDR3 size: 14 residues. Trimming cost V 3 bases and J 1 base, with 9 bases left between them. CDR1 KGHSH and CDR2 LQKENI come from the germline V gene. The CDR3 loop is CASSPIDTNTEAFF. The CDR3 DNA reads TGTGCCAGCTCACCGATTGACACGAACACTGAAGCTTTCTTT.

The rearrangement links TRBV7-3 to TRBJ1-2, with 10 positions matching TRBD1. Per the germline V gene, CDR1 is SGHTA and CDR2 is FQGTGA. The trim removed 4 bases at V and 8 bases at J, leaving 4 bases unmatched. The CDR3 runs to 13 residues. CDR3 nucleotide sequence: TGTGCCAGCAGCTACGGACAGGGGGAAGGCTACACCTTC. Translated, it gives CASSYGQGEGYTF.

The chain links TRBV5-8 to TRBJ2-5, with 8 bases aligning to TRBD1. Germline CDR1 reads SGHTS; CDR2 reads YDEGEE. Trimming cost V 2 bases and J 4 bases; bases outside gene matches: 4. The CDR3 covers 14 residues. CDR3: CASSFDRGRETQYF. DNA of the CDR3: TGTGCCAGCAGCTTTGACAGGGGAAGAGAGACCCAGTACTTC.

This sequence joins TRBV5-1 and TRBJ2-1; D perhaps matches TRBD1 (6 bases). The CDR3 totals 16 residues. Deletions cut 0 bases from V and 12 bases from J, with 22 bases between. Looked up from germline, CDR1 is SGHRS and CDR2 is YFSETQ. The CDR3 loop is CASSLAPGHDNFWQFF. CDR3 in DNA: TGCGCCAGCAGCTTGGCTCCGGGACATGATAATTTTTGGCAGTTCTTC.

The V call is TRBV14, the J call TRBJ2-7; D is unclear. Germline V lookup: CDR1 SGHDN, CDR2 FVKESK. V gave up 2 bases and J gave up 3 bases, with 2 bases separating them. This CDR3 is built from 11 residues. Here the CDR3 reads CASSQFYEQYF. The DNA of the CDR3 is TGTGCCAGCAGCCAATTCTACGAGCAGTACTTC.

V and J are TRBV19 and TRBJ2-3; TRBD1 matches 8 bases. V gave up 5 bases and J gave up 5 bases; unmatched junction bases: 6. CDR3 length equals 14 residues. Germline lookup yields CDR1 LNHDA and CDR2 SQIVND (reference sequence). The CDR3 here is CASSRRGLLDTQYF. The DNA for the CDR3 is TGTGCCAGTAGTCGCAGGGGGCTGTTAGATACGCAGTATTTT.

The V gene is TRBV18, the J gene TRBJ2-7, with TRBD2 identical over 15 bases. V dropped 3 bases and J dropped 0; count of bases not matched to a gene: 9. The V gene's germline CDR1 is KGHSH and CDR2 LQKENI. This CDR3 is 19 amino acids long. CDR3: CASSPRTSGRAGNSYEQYF. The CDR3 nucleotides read TGTGCCAGCTCACCGAGGACTAGCGGGAGGGCGGGAAACTCCTACGAGCAGTACTTC.